This T cell receptor beta chain was observed in a study of cytomegalovirus exposure and HLA in healthy donors. Primers: 60 Vbeta forward and 13 Jbeta reverse. Sequencing was performed with immunoSEQ multiplex PCR; in TCRdb, only in-frame clones are kept and a portion is missing. The sample has 150,000 to 200,000 clones, approximately 84% seen once; the top ten hold 0.26%. The germline V gene has CDR1 GTSNPN and CDR2 SVGIG (reference sequence). The CDR3 consists of 14 residues. V gave up 0 bases and J gave up 12 bases, with 18 bases separating them. This clonotype was obtained from a boy younger than 18 in good health and CMV-seronegative. Sequencing used PBMCs. The chain employs TRBV30 and TRBJ2-1; perhaps TRBD1 as D (6 bases). In DNA form, the CDR3 reads TGTGCCTGGAGTGTTTCGGACAGCTTGTCGGGGCAGTTCTTC. Amino acid sequence: CAWSVSDSLSGQFF.